The 27 T cell receptor beta chains presented below share a single source sample, sequenced in a study of T cells after yellow fever vaccination. TCRdb independently ran MiXCR on the 5' RACE reads; one entry per CDR3 protein. The sample has 450,000 to 600,000 distinct CDR3 sequences, roughly a sixth seen once; the top ten hold roughly 17%. The material sequenced was PBMCs, taken less than 6 days after the first yellow fever vaccination. The receptor source for this set is a man younger than 35 who received the YFV17D yellow fever vaccine.

Here the CDR3 reads CASSLDSNSGNTIYF. In nucleotides, the CDR3 is TGTGCCAGCAGCCTGGACAGCAACTCTGGAAACACCATATATTTT. The genes are TRBV4-2 and TRBJ1-3; tentative D call: TRBD1 (6 bases). Per the germline V gene, CDR1 is LGHNA and CDR2 is YNFKEQ. This CDR3 has 15 amino acids. Trimming cost V 4 bases and J 0 bases, with 10 bases left between them.

The chain links TRBV28 to TRBJ2-7; a weak D match, TRBD2 (7 bases). CDR1 is MDHEN and CDR2 is SYDVKM in the germline V gene. CDR3 size: 13 residues. V shed 2 bases and J shed 7 bases, with 12 bases lying between them. Here the CDR3 DNA reads TGTGCCAGCAGTTTAGGGGGGGCGCGGGAGCAGTACGTC. The encoded protein is CASSLGGAREQYV.

This clonotype was seen more than once but under ten times. V usage is TRBV7-2 and J usage is TRBJ2-3; D is possibly TRBD2 (5 bases). Per the germline V gene, CDR1 is SGHTA and CDR2 is FQGNSA. The CDR3 is 13 amino acids. V dropped 5 bases and J dropped 7 bases, with 13 bases sitting between them. The CDR3 here is CASSTRTSHTQYF. In DNA form, the CDR3 reads TGTGCCAGCAGCACCCGGACTTCGCATACGCAGTATTTT.

This clonotype was recorded a few times. The rearrangement links TRBV28 to TRBJ1-6; D not resolved. Germline CDR1 reads MDHEN; CDR2 reads SYDVKM. V was pared by 7 bases and J by 7 bases, with 8 bases between. This CDR3 spans 12 amino acids. CDR3 amino acids: CASTETNSPLHF. CDR3 DNA: TGTGCCAGCACGGAAACCAATTCACCCCTCCACTTT.

J is TRBJ1-2 and V is TRBV5-1; tentative D call: TRBD1 (5 bases). This CDR3 has 16 amino acids. The V end lost 4 bases, the J end lost 2 bases, and 18 bases lay between the germline ends. The germline CDR1 and CDR2 sequences are SGHRS and YFSETQ. The DNA for the CDR3 is TGCGCCAGCAGCCGAGAAACAGGACGAGAGAACTATGGCTACACCTTC. Translation gives CASSRETGRENYGYTF. The variable domain in full, with the rest retrieved from reference TRBV5-1 and TRBJ1-2, is KAGVTQTPRYLIKTRGQQVTLSCSPISGHRSVSWYQQTPGQGLQFLFEYFSETQRNKGNFPGRFSGRQFSNSRSEMNVSTLELGDSALYLCASSRETGRENYGYTFGSGTRLTVV.

This clonotype was seen a few times. V usage is TRBV6-1 and J usage is TRBJ2-3, with TRBD1 matching 7 bases. CDR3 length: 13 amino acids. The V gene's germline CDR1 is MNHNS and CDR2 SASEGT. V shed 5 bases, J shed 4 bases, and the junction held 3 bases outside the gene matches. The CDR3 protein is CASSKTGSDTQYF. CDR3 nucleotide sequence: TGTGCCAGCAGTAAGACAGGGTCAGATACGCAGTATTTT.

This clonotype occurred many times. The chain links TRBV4-1 to TRBJ1-6; the D gene is possibly TRBD1 (5 bases). Germline CDR1 reads MGHRA; CDR2 reads YSYEKL. The CDR3 runs 15 residues. Between the trimmed V and J ends, which lost 1 base and 8 bases, there was a span of 12 bases. The CDR3 reads CASSQGFQGDSPLHF. In DNA form, the CDR3 reads TGCGCCAGCAGCCAAGGATTTCAGGGTGATTCACCCCTCCACTTT.

The CDR3 reads CSVEDGRQGATGELFF. The CDR3 coding sequence is TGCAGCGTTGAAGATGGGAGGCAGGGGGCCACCGGGGAGCTGTTTTTT. The gene calls are TRBV29-1 and TRBJ2-2, with 8 bases lining up with TRBD1. V lost 0 bases to trimming and J lost 4 bases; unmatched junction nucleotides: 7. The CDR3 contains 16 residues. From germline, CDR1 is SQVTM and CDR2 ANQGSEA.

This clonotype occurred a few times. The chain uses TRBV7-2 and TRBJ1-3; 9 bases are a match to TRBD1. V shed 5 bases, J shed 0 bases, and the junction held 5 bases outside the gene matches. CDR1 and CDR2 from the germline V gene are SGHTA and FQGNSA. CDR3 size: 16 residues. In DNA form, the CDR3 reads TGTGCCAGCAGCCCCCGGACAGGGGTCTCTGGAAACACCATATATTTT. It is translated as CASSPRTGVSGNTIYF.

V and J are TRBV18 and TRBJ1-1, with D uncertain. The V and J ends lost 2 bases and 4 bases respectively, with 14 bases between them. The CDR3 length is 15 residues. Germline-derived CDR1 and CDR2 are KGHSH and LQKENI. This CDR3 is CASSPSFTATTEAFF. As DNA, the CDR3 is TGTGCCAGCTCACCATCGTTTACAGCGACCACTGAAGCTTTCTTT.

The sample holds many counts of this clonotype. The gene calls are TRBV7-2 and TRBJ2-1; 8 nucleotides agree with TRBD2. The germline CDR1 and CDR2 sequences are SGHTA and FQGNSA. The CDR3 consists of 14 residues. V was pared by 1 base and J by 8 bases, with 4 bases of the junction left unmatched. The CDR3 DNA follows: TGTGCCAGCAGCTTAGGACTAGCGAAGGATGAGCAGTTCTTC. The encoded protein is CASSLGLAKDEQFF.

This clonotype was seen a few times. The chain links TRBV4-3 to TRBJ2-1; D remains unclear. The CDR3 sequence is 18 residues long. Germline CDR1 LGHNA, CDR2 YSLEER. V gave up 1 base and J gave up 3 bases, with 19 bases separating them. Here the CDR3 reads CASSQVAAAGLRYNEQFF. CDR3 sequence (DNA): TGCGCCAGCAGCCAAGTTGCCGCGGCTGGCCTTCGCTACAATGAGCAGTTCTTC.

This clonotype has more than one count but fewer than ten. The gene calls are TRBV4-1 and TRBJ2-5, with D unresolved. V was trimmed by 1 base and J by 1 base, leaving 7 bases between them. The CDR3 has 14 amino acids. Looked up from germline, CDR1 is MGHRA and CDR2 is YSYEKL. The CDR3 nucleotides read TGCGCCAGCAGCCAAGGGTACGGCCAAGAGACCCAGTACTTC. This encodes CASSQGYGQETQYF.

The rearrangement joins TRBV29-1 to TRBJ2-7, with TRBD2 as a possible D gene (6 bases). CDR1 and CDR2 (germline): SQVTM, ANQGSEA. CDR3 length: 13 residues. The germline V and J ends were trimmed by 1 base and 3 bases, with 10 bases remaining between them. The DNA of the CDR3 is TGCAGCGTTGAAGTTACGCGGGACTACGAGCAGTACTTC. Encoded protein: CSVEVTRDYEQYF.

The gene calls are TRBV19 and TRBJ2-5; D may be TRBD1 or TRBD2 (5 bases each). Germline assignment: CDR1 LNHDA and CDR2 SQIVND (reference sequence). V lost 5 bases, J lost 4 bases, and 20 bases lay in between. The CDR3 is made up of 16 amino acids. The CDR3 loop reads CASSPRFPGRGETQYF. DNA for the CDR3: TGTGCCAGTAGTCCGAGGTTCCCAGGGAGAGGAGAGACCCAGTACTTC. The variable domain in full, completed from reference TRBV19 and TRBJ2-5, reads DGGITQSPKYLFRKEGQNVTLSCEQNLNHDAMYWYRQDPGQGLRLIYYSQIVNDFQKGDIAEGYSVSREKKESFPLTVTSAQKNPTAFYLCASSPRFPGRGETQYFGPGTRLLVL.

About this clonotype itself: The junction departs from the called germline gene at one end, perhaps through a read error. Here the CDR3 reads CASSLTAERSHGYSF. CDR3 sequence (DNA): TGCGCCAGCAGCTTGACGGCGGAGAGGAGCCATGGCTACAGCTTC. The chain couples TRBV5-1 to TRBJ1-2; D is undetermined. The germline V gene has CDR1 SGHRS and CDR2 YFSETQ. The CDR3 spans 15 residues.

The chain employs TRBV5-1 and TRBJ1-1; 7 nucleotides align to TRBD1. V shed 0 bases, J shed 5 bases, and the junction held 7 bases outside the gene matches. The CDR3 consists of 15 residues. The germline CDR1 and CDR2 sequences are SGHRS and YFSETQ. The CDR3, as DNA: TGCGCCAGCAGCTTGGACTCAGGGGGGGTTACTGAAGCTTTCTTT. Amino acids: CASSLDSGGVTEAFF.

The gene calls are TRBV5-1 and TRBJ1-1; D is perhaps TRBD1 (5 bases). Germline V lookup: CDR1 SGHRS, CDR2 YFSETQ. Trimming took 2 bases from V and 1 from J, leaving 12 bases between them. The CDR3 length is 15 residues. The CDR3 spells CASSFPGRQNTEAFF. The CDR3, as DNA: TGCGCCAGCAGCTTCCCGGGACGGCAGAACACTGAAGCTTTCTTT.

This clonotype was seen more than once but under ten times. The chain recombines TRBV20-1 with TRBJ1-6; 8 bases fit TRBD1. Germline CDR1 reads DFQATT; CDR2 reads SNEGSKA (reference sequence). Trimming took 2 bases from V and 7 from J; bases not matched to a gene: 7. The CDR3 sequence is 15 residues long. CDR3 sequence reads: CSARIVRQGNSPLHF. The CDR3 bases are TGCAGTGCTAGAATAGTGAGACAGGGGAATTCACCCCTCCACTTT.

CDR3 nucleotide sequence: TGCGCCAGCAGCCAAGGCGGGGGGGTGTTCCAGCCCCAGCATTTT. Its protein product is CASSQGGGVFQPQHF. The V gene is TRBV4-1, the J gene TRBJ1-5, with a possible D match to TRBD1 (5 bases). In germline, CDR1 is MGHRA, CDR2 YSYEKL. V gave up 1 base and J gave up 7 bases, with 14 bases separating them. The CDR3 has 15 residues.

The gene calls are TRBV18 and TRBJ1-5; 7 bases are shared with TRBD1. J gave up 4 bases and V 5 bases, and 8 bases lay outside the gene matches. This CDR3 contains 15 residues. The germline CDR1 and CDR2 sequences are KGHSH and LQKENI. CDR3 residues: CASSAGGGGNQPQHF. CDR3 DNA sequence: TGTGCCAGCTCAGCCGGAGGGGGCGGAAATCAGCCCCAGCATTTT. Full variable domain (remainder filled in from reference TRBV18 and TRBJ1-5): NAGVMQNPRHLVRRRGQEARLRCSPMKGHSHVYWYRQLPEEGLKFMVYLQKENIIDESGMPKERFSAEFPKEGPSILRIQQVVRGDSAAYFCASSAGGGGNQPQHFGDGTRLSIL.

The rearrangement joins TRBV27 to TRBJ2-2, with TRBD1 matching 10 bases. This CDR3 is 17 amino acids long. Germline V gene lookup returns CDR1 MNHEY and CDR2 SMNVEV (reference sequence). Trimming at V came to 6 bases and at J to 3 bases, leaving 10 bases not matched to a gene. The CDR3 DNA reads as TGTGCCAGCAGCTTACTGCTTGGACAGGGGGACACCGGGGAGCTGTTTTTT. Translated: CASSLLLGQGDTGELFF.

This clonotype appeared many times. The chain couples TRBV4-1 to TRBJ2-1, with TRBD2 matching 12 bases. The J segment lost 5 bases and the V segment lost 2 bases, leaving 7 bases of the junction unmatched. This CDR3 region has 17 residues. Germline V gives CDR1 MGHRA, CDR2 YSYEKL. The CDR3 coding sequence is TGCGCCAGCAGCCAACTTTTCCTAGCGGGGGGGCACAATGAGCAGTTCTTC. Its protein product is CASSQLFLAGGHNEQFF.

V gene TRBV7-8 combines with J gene TRBJ2-1; 8 nucleotides line up with TRBD2. CDR1 is SGHVS, CDR2 FQNEAQ, per germline. Trimming cost V 5 bases and J 14 bases; bases outside gene matches: 17. There are 15 residues in the CDR3. As DNA, the CDR3 is TGTGCCAGCAGCGCCACGGGCGGTAGCGGGGTCGGGAAGTTCTTC. Amino acid sequence: CASSATGGSGVGKFF.

This clonotype was seen ten or more times. The chain has TRBV4-1 and TRBJ2-7, with 11 bases fitting TRBD1. Trimming removed 0 bases from V and 0 bases from J; junction bases left unmatched: 4. The CDR3 spans 17 residues. Germline lookup yields CDR1 MGHRA and CDR2 YSYEKL. In nucleotides, the CDR3 is TGCGCCAGCAGCCAAGAAGTGGGGACAGGGGGCTCCTACGAGCAGTACTTC. Residues: CASSQEVGTGGSYEQYF.

This clonotype was observed a few times. The rearrangement uses TRBV6-1 and TRBJ2-3, with unresolved D. Germline loops: CDR1 MNHNS, CDR2 SASEGT. Between the trimmed V and J ends, which lost 4 bases and 2 bases, there was a span of 13 bases. The CDR3 spans 15 residues. The CDR3 loop is CASSGRIPTTDTQYF. In DNA form, the CDR3 reads TGTGCCAGCAGTGGGCGAATCCCCACCACAGATACGCAGTATTTT.

This clonotype came up many times. This chain links TRBV5-1 with TRBJ2-3; 7 bases align to TRBD2. V gave up 0 bases and J gave up 3 bases; unmatched junction bases: 7. CDR1 is SGHRS and CDR2 is YFSETQ in the germline V gene. The CDR3 runs to 16 residues. The CDR3: CASSLEQRGGTDTQYF. In DNA, the CDR3 is TGCGCCAGCAGCTTGGAACAGCGGGGTGGGACAGATACGCAGTATTTT. Supplemented by reference TRBV5-1 and TRBJ2-3, the full variable domain reads KAGVTQTPRYLIKTRGQQVTLSCSPISGHRSVSWYQQTPGQGLQFLFEYFSETQRNKGNFPGRFSGRQFSNSRSEMNVSTLELGDSALYLCASSLEQRGGTDTQYFGPGTRLTVL.